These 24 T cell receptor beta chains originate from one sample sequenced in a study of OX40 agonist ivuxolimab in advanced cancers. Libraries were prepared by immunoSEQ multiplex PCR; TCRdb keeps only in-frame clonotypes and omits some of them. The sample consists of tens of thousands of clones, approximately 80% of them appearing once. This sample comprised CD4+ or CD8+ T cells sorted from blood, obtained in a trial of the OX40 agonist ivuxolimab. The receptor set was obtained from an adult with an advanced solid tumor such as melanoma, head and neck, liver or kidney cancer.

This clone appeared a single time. The CDR3 DNA follows: TGTGCCAGCAGCCCCCATATAACCTACGAGCAGTACTTC. Translated: CASSPHITYEQYF. The chain combines TRBV14 with TRBJ2-7, with D unresolved. The CDR3 has 13 residues. With 4 bases removed from V and 2 bases from J, the gap between germline ends came to 9 bases. CDR1 and CDR2 (germline): SGHDN, FVKESK.

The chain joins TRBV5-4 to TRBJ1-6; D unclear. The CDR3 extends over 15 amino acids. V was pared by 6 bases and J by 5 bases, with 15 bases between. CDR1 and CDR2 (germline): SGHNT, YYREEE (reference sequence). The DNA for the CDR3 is TGTGCCAGCACCCTGCTGGATCGTGATAATTCACCCCTCCACTTT. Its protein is CASTLLDRDNSPLHF.

CDR3 nucleotides: TGTGCCAGCAGTTTATTGGGGGCCTCGAGGGCCGGGGAGCTGTTTTTT. It yields the protein CASSLLGASRAGELFF. This chain connects TRBV27 to TRBJ2-2; D is perhaps TRBD1 (6 bases). CDR1 and CDR2 (germline): MNHEY, SMNVEV (reference sequence). The CDR3 length is 16 residues. V was shortened by 1 base and J by 6 bases, with 15 bases between the two germline ends.

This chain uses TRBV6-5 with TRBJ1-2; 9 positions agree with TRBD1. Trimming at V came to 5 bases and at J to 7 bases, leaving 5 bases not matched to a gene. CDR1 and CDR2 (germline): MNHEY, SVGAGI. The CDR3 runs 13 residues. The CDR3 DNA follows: TGTGCCAGCAGTGTACAGGGGGCGCGTGGCTACACCTTC. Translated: CASSVQGARGYTF.

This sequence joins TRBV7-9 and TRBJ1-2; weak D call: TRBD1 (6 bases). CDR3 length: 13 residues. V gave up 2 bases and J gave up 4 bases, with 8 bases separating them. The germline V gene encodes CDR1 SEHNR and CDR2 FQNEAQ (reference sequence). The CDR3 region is CASSLPGAYGYTF. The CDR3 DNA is TGTGCCAGCAGCTTACCAGGGGCCTATGGCTACACCTTC.

CDR3 sequence: CATSREARMVVGEQYF. The CDR3 nucleotides read TGTGCCACCAGCAGAGAGGCTAGAATGGTTGTGGGCGAGCAGTACTTC. The rearrangement uses TRBV15 and TRBJ2-7; D is uncertain. CDR3 length: 16 amino acids. CDR1 and CDR2 (germline): LNHNV, YYDKDF (reference sequence). V was clipped by 0 bases and J by 6 bases, with 18 bases between them.

CDR3 sequence reads: CASSQDYGVRSNQPQHF. DNA of the CDR3: TGCGCCAGCAGCCAAGATTACGGAGTACGTAGCAATCAGCCCCAGCATTTT. This sequence joins TRBV4-3 and TRBJ1-5; D unclear. Trimming shortened V by 0 bases and J by 0 bases, and 12 bases separated the two germline ends. The V gene's germline CDR1 is LGHNA and CDR2 YSLEER. CDR3 length: 17 residues.

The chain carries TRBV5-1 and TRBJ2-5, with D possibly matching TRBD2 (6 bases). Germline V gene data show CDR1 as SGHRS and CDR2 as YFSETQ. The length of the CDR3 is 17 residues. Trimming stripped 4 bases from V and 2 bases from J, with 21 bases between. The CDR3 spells CASSPVRRGDLQETQYF. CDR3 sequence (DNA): TGCGCCAGCAGCCCCGTCCGTCGAGGGGACTTACAAGAGACCCAGTACTTC.

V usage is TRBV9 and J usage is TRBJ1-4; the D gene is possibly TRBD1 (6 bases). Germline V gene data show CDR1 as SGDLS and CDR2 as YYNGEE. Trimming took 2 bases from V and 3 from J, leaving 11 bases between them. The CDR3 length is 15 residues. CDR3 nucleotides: TGTGCCAGCAGCGTGCTACAGGGCGCTAATGAAAAACTGTTTTTT. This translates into CASSVLQGANEKLFF. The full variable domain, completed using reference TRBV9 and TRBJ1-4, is DSGVTQTPKHLITATGQRVTLRCSPRSGDLSVYWYQQSLDQGLQFLIQYYNGEERAKGNILERFSAQQFPDLHSELNLSSLELGDSALYFCASSVLQGANEKLFFGSGTQLSVL.

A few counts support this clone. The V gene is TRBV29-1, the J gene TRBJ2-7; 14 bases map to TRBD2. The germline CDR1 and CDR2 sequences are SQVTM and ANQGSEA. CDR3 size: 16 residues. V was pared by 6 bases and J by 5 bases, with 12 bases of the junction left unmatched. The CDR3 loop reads CSVLKPPGLAGDEQYF. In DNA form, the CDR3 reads TGCAGCGTCCTTAAACCGCCGGGACTAGCGGGAGACGAGCAGTACTTC.

As DNA, the CDR3 is TGTGCCACCAGCAGAGGGGCGGGAGATGGAGGAGATACGCAGTATTTT. It codes for CATSRGAGDGGDTQYF. The rearrangement links TRBV15 to TRBJ2-3; the match to TRBD2 covers 7 bases. Germline V gene sequence: CDR1 LNHNV, CDR2 YYDKDF (reference sequence). The J segment lost 5 bases and the V segment lost 1 base, leaving 9 bases of the junction unmatched. The CDR3 loop spans 16 amino acids.

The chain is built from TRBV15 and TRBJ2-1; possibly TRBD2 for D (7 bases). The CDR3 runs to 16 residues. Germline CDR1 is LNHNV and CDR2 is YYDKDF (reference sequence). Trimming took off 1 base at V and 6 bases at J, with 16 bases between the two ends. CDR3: CATSRGGGVEGNEQFF. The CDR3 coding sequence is TGTGCCACCAGCAGAGGAGGGGGGGTTGAGGGCAATGAGCAGTTCTTC. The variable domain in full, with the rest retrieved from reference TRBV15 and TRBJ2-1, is DAMVIQNPRYQVTQFGKPVTLSCSQTLNHNVMYWYQQKSSQAPKLLFHYYDKDFNNEADTPDNFQSRRPNTSFCFLDIRSPGLGDTAMYLCATSRGGGVEGNEQFFGPGTRLTVL.

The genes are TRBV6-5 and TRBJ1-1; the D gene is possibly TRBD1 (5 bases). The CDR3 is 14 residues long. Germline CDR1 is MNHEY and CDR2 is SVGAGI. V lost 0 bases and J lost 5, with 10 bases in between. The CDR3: CASSYSWGETEAFF. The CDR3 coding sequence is TGTGCCAGCAGTTACTCGTGGGGGGAGACTGAAGCTTTCTTT.

The CDR3 sequence: CASSLEFSGNTIYF. The DNA of the CDR3 is TGTGCCAGCAGCCTAGAGTTCTCTGGAAACACCATATATTTT. The chain has TRBV7-2 and TRBJ1-3; D gene uncertain. The CDR3 extends over 14 amino acids. The germline gives CDR1 SGHTA, CDR2 FQGNSA. V dropped 5 bases and J dropped 0 bases, with 8 bases sitting between them.

The CDR3 coding sequence is TGTGCCAGCAGTCCCAGGAACGAGCAGTACTTC. The encoded protein is CASSPRNEQYF. The J gene is TRBJ2-7, the V gene TRBV6-4; D gene unclear. The CDR3 sequence is 11 residues long. Germline V CDR1 and CDR2: MRHNA, SNTAGT. With 5 bases removed from V and 5 bases from J, the gap between germline ends came to 7 bases.

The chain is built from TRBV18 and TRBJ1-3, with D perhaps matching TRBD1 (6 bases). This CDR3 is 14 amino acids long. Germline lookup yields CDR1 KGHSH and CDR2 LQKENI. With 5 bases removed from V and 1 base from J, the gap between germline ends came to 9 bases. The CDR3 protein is CASSKGQSGNTIYF. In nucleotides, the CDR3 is TGTGCCAGCTCAAAAGGACAGTCTGGAAACACCATATATTTT.

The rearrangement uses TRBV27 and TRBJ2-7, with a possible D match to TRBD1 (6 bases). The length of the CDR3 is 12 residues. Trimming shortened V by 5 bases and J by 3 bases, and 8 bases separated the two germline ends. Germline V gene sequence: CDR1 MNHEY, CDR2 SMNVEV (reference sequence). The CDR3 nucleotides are TGTGCCAGCAGTAGAGGGGGCTACGAGCAGTACTTC. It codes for CASSRGGYEQYF.

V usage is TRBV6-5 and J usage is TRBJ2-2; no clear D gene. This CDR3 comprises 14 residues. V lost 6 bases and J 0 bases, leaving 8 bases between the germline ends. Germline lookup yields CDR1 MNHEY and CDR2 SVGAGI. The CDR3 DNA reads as TGTGCCAGCAGCCCGATCGCGAACACCGGGGAGCTGTTTTTT. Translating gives CASSPIANTGELFF.

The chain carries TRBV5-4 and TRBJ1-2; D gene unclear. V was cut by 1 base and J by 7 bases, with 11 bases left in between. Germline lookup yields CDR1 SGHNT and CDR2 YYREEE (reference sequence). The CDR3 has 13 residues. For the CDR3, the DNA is TGTGCCAGCAGCTTGATGGGCTGGGGTGGCTACACCTTC. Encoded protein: CASSLMGWGGYTF.

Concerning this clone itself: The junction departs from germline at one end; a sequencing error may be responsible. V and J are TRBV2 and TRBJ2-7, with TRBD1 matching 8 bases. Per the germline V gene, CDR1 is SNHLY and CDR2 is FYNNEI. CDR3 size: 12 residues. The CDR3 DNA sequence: TGTGCCAGCAGTCCCAACGCGGACAGGGAAAACTTC. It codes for CASSPNADRENF.

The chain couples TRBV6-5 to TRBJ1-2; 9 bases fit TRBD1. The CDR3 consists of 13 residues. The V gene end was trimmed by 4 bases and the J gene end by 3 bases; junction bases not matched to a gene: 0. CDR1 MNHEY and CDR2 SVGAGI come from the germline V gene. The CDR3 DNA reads TGTGCCAGCAGTTGGGACAGGGACTATGGCTACACCTTC. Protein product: CASSWDRDYGYTF.

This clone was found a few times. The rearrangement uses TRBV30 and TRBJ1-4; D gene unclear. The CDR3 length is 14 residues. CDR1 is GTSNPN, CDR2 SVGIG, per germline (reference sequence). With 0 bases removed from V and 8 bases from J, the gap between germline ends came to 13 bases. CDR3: CAWSVGPVGEKLFF. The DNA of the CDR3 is TGTGCCTGGAGTGTAGGTCCAGTGGGAGAAAAACTGTTTTTT.

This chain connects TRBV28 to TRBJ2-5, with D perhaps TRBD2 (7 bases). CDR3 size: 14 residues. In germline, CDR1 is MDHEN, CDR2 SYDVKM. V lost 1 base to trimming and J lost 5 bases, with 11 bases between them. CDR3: CASSLLGGAETQYF. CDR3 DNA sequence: TGTGCCAGCAGTTTATTGGGGGGGGCCGAGACCCAGTACTTC.

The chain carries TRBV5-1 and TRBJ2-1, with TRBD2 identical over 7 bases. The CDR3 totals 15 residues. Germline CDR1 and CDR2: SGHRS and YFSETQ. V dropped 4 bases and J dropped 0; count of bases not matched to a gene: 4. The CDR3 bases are TGCGCCAGCAGCAGTAGCGGGTTCTCCTACAATGAGCAGTTCTTC. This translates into CASSSSGFSYNEQFF.